What follows are 24 T cell receptor beta chains derived from one specimen sequenced in a study of T cell clonality in common variable immunodeficiency (dated by TCRdb to 2014 to 2015). To prepare the library, the immunoSEQ multiplex PCR assay was applied. Entries here come from immuneACCESS through TCRdb and include only in-frame sequences with V and J called. Some clones fail to appear in such tables; in the studies checked, an unresolved V gene covers under half of the shortfall, and the cause of the remainder is unknown. This sample shows 40,000 to 45,000 clones, and none of them turns up only once. The ten largest account for approximately 0.68% of the sample. Input material: peripheral blood mononuclear cells. These receptors were obtained from a person between 18 and 75 years old in good health.

Ten or more counts support this clone. With the read ending 3 residues before the CDR3 end, the germline J gene is used to fill in that end. This chain connects TRBV6-2 or TRBV6-3 to TRBJ1-5; D not certain. Germline V lookup: CDR1 MNHEY, CDR2 SVGEGT. CDR3 length equals 14 residues. Trimming cost V 2 bases and J 1 base, with 6 bases left between them. The CDR3 sequence is CASSYVQSNQPQHF. The CDR3 DNA, read in part, is TGTGCCAGCAGTTACGTACAAAGCAATCAGCCC.

This clone appeared many times. Read sequence stops 3 residues before the CDR3 end, and the germline J gene provides the missing end. V and J are TRBV7-8 and TRBJ2-7; TRBD1 aligns across 7 bases. The trim removed 7 bases at V and 1 base at J, leaving 10 bases unmatched. Germline-derived CDR1 and CDR2 are SGHVS and FQNEAQ. This CDR3 is built from 15 residues. CDR3 residues: CASTIQGPSSYEQYF. The sequenced CDR3 bases are TGTGCCAGCACCATACAGGGGCCATCATCCTACGAG.

Many counts were recorded for this clone. Sequencing ends 3 residues short of the CDR3 end; the germline J gene provides the rest. The chain employs TRBV10-3 and TRBJ1-1, with TRBD1 as a possible D gene (5 bases). V was cut by 11 bases and J by 1 base, with 14 bases left in between. CDR1 and CDR2 (germline): ENHRY, SYGVKD. This CDR3 contains 13 residues. The CDR3 bases that were read are TGTGCCTACCGCGGGGGGGGGAACACTGAA. This codes for CAYRGGGNTE. Given in full, the CDR3 is CAYRGGGNTEAFF.

This clone was seen repeatedly, ten times or more. Read sequence stops 3 residues before the CDR3 end, and the germline J gene provides the missing end. The chain carries TRBV7-6 and TRBJ2-7; D remains unclear. Looked up from germline, CDR1 is SGHVS and CDR2 is FNYEAQ. V was pared by 5 bases and J by 0 bases, with 14 bases between. There are 15 residues in the CDR3. The CDR3 sequence: CASSPRPLSSYEQYF. The DNA read from the CDR3 is TGTGCCAGCAGCCCTCGCCCCCTTAGCTCCTACGAG.

At least ten counts were recorded for this clone. The read comes to an end 3 residues before the CDR3 does, leaving the germline J gene to fill in the end. The rearrangement uses TRBV10-1 and TRBJ2-2; D is undetermined. The CDR3 totals 13 residues. Germline V gene data show CDR1 as WNHNN and CDR2 as SYGVQD (reference sequence). The germline V and J ends were trimmed by 4 bases and 5 bases, with 8 bases remaining between them. The DNA read from the CDR3 is TGCGCCAGCAGTGGAAGCTATACCGGGGAG. It translates to CASSGSYTGE. The whole CDR3 sequence reads CASSGSYTGELFF.

This clone was detected many times. The read halts 3 residues ahead of the CDR3 end, with the missing end drawn from the germline J gene. The same CDR3 arises from other DNA sequences in this sample as well. The chain has TRBV6-2 or TRBV6-3 and TRBJ2-7, with D possibly matching TRBD1 (6 bases). V was cut by 8 bases and J by 0 bases, with 8 bases left in between. The CDR3 has 12 amino acids. Germline CDR1 MNHEY, CDR2 SVGEGT. The covered CDR3 bases are TGTGCCAGCCGGGACATCTCCTACGAG. Amino acid sequence: CASRDISYE. The whole CDR3 sequence is CASRDISYEQYF.

This clone was counted many times. The read terminates 3 residues before the CDR3 end, so the remaining end is supplied by the germline J gene. The rearrangement links TRBV2 to TRBJ2-2, with 10 bases aligning to TRBD2. The J segment lost 4 bases and the V segment lost 6 bases, leaving 8 bases of the junction unmatched. This CDR3 has 16 amino acids. Germline V gives CDR1 SNHLY, CDR2 FYNNEI. CDR3 DNA, as far as it was read: TGTGCCAGCAGAACCCTAGCGGGAGTAACCACCGGGGAG. Translation gives CASRTLAGVTTGE. The whole CDR3 reads CASRTLAGVTTGELFF.

This clone was counted many times. From the germline J gene comes the end of the CDR3, since the read stops 3 residues before it. This chain uses TRBV30 with TRBJ1-1, with TRBD1 as a possible D gene (6 bases). CDR1 GTSNPN and CDR2 SVGIG come from the germline V gene (reference sequence). The germline V and J ends were trimmed by 2 bases and 6 bases, with 10 bases remaining between them. The CDR3 is 12 residues long. The CDR3 DNA, read in part, is TGTGCCTGGAGTCACAGGGTATCTGAA. This translates into CAWSHRVSE. The whole CDR3 protein is CAWSHRVSEAFF.

This clone was detected only a few times. The read comes to an end 3 residues before the CDR3 does, leaving the germline J gene to fill in the end. The chain couples TRBV11-2 to TRBJ2-3; D gene uncertain. Trimming took 3 bases from V and 5 from J, leaving 12 bases between them. The CDR3 is made up of 14 amino acids. CDR1 SGHAT and CDR2 FQNNGV come from the germline V gene. Partial CDR3 DNA: TGTGCCAGCAGCTTCCTTTCGAACATAGATACG. This translates into CASSFLSNIDT. The full CDR3 sequence reads CASSFLSNIDTQYF.

This clone has at least ten counts. A junction end diverges from the germline sequence, so it may reflect a read error. The read falls 3 residues short of the CDR3 end, and the missing part is taken from the germline J gene. J is TRBJ2-2 and V is TRBV5-4; D perhaps matches TRBD2 (6 bases). Germline V gene lookup returns CDR1 SGHNT and CDR2 YYREEE (reference sequence). The length of the CDR3 is 16 residues. The chain's CDR3 is CVSSLVGGVNTGELFF. The part of the CDR3 DNA that was read is TGTGTCAGCAGCTTGGTGGGCGGGGTGAACACCGGGGAG.

This clone appeared many times. The read halts 3 residues ahead of the CDR3 end, with the missing end drawn from the germline J gene. The chain combines TRBV7-2 with TRBJ1-1, with D possibly TRBD1 on 5 matching bases. The CDR3 length is 13 residues. The germline V gene has CDR1 SGHTA and CDR2 FQGNSA. The V gene lost 0 bases and the J gene lost 6 bases, with 8 bases spanning the gap. The sequenced CDR3 bases are TGTGCCAGCAGCTTAGCGCGGGGGGCTGAA. This gives the protein CASSLARGAE. The CDR3 reads in full as CASSLARGAEAFF.

This clone was counted many times. The read ends 3 residues early relative to the CDR3; the germline J gene fills the gap. J is TRBJ2-1 and V is TRBV12-3 or TRBV12-4; 12 bases are shared with TRBD2. V was clipped by 2 bases and J by 1 base; unmatched bases: 6. The CDR3 extends over 18 amino acids. CDR3 DNA, as far as it was read: TGTGCCAGCAGTTTACCTAGCGGGGGGGGACTTTCCTACAATGAG. Protein: CASSLPSGGGLSYNE. In full, the CDR3 reads CASSLPSGGGLSYNEQFF.

This clone was counted ten times or more. The part of the CDR3 DNA that was read is TGTGCCAGCAGCTTACGGGTGCTGAACACTGAA. It is translated as CASSLRVLNTE. The CDR3 in full is CASSLRVLNTEAFF. The chain uses TRBV7-9 and TRBJ1-1; D is unresolved. Read coverage stops 3 residues before the CDR3 terminus; the germline J gene supplies the remainder. This CDR3 spans 14 amino acids. Per the germline V gene, CDR1 is SEHNR and CDR2 is FQNEAQ (reference sequence). The V gene lost 2 bases and the J gene lost 0 bases, with 7 bases spanning the gap.

This clone has a count of ten or more. The read ends 3 residues shy of where the CDR3 ends; the end is completed using the germline J gene. The J gene is TRBJ2-7, the V gene TRBV20-1, with a tentative D call TRBD2 (6 bases). The CDR3 contains 16 residues. V was shortened by 0 bases and J by 4 bases, with 19 bases between the two germline ends. The germline gives CDR1 DFQATT, CDR2 SNEGSKA (reference sequence). CDR3 DNA (partial): TGCAGTGCTAGAGATCGGAGGGGCCTATATACTTACGAG. Its protein product is CSARDRRGLYTYE. The full CDR3 protein is CSARDRRGLYTYEQYF.

This clone has a count of ten or more. The sequenced fragment ends 3 residues before the CDR3 boundary, so the rest is inferred from the germline J gene. The chain carries TRBV29-1 and TRBJ2-7; D ambiguous. Germline CDR1 and CDR2: SQVTM and ANQGSEA. V dropped 7 bases and J dropped 2 bases, with 15 bases sitting between them. The CDR3 is 13 residues long. The part of the CDR3 DNA that was read is TGCAGCGCAATACTAAGGTCCCCCTACGAG. It translates to CSAILRSPYE. The full CDR3 is CSAILRSPYEQYF.

This clone occurred many times. The CDR3 extends 3 residues past the end of the read, so its final part is completed from the germline J gene. The chain employs TRBV28 and TRBJ2-3; D is possibly TRBD2 (6 bases). CDR3 length: 11 amino acids. CDR1 is MDHEN and CDR2 is SYDVKM in the germline V gene. The germline V and J ends were trimmed by 5 bases and 8 bases, with 8 bases remaining between them. The DNA read from the CDR3 is TGTGCCAGCAGTCGACTAGTTACG. This encodes CASSRLVT. The full CDR3 sequence reads CASSRLVTQYF.

This clone was seen ten or more times. The DNA ends 3 residues before the CDR3 does, and the rest of the CDR3 is filled in from the germline J gene. The chain employs TRBV3-1 (or the pseudogene TRBV3-2) and TRBJ2-1; a possible D gene is TRBD2 (6 bases). The CDR3 totals 16 residues. Per the germline V gene, CDR1 is LGHDT and CDR2 is YNNKEL (reference sequence). V was pared by 0 bases and J by 2 bases, with 11 bases between. The CDR3 sequence is CASSQEGLAPYNEQFF. The sequenced CDR3 bases are TGTGCCAGCAGCCAAGAAGGCCTAGCGCCCTACAATGAG.

This clone was seen repeatedly, ten times or more. Sequencing ends 3 residues short of the CDR3 end; the germline J gene provides the rest. This specimen includes other DNA sequences encoding the same CDR3. V gene TRBV5-1 combines with J gene TRBJ1-2; 8 nucleotides agree with TRBD1. CDR1 and CDR2 from the germline V gene are SGHRS and YFSETQ. The CDR3 contains 15 residues. The V gene end was trimmed by 4 bases and the J gene end by 3 bases; junction bases not matched to a gene: 8. The sequenced CDR3 bases are TGCGCCAGCAGCCGGGGGACAGGCAGAGACTATGGC. Its translation is CASSRGTGRDYG. The CDR3 reads in full as CASSRGTGRDYGYTF. Full variable domain (rest looked up from reference TRBV5-1 and TRBJ1-2): KAGVTQTPRYLIKTRGQQVTLSCSPISGHRSVSWYQQTPGQGLQFLFEYFSETQRNKGNFPGRFSGRQFSNSRSEMNVSTLELGDSALYLCASSRGTGRDYGYTFGSGTRLTVV.

The table lists this clone with a few counts. The read comes to an end 3 residues before the CDR3 does, leaving the germline J gene to fill in the end. The chain combines TRBV10-2 with TRBJ1-5; 11 positions match TRBD1. J gave up 1 base and V 6 bases, and 5 bases lay outside the gene matches. This CDR3 contains 16 residues. Germline-derived CDR1 and CDR2 are WSHSY and SAAADI. The sequenced CDR3 bases are TGCGCCAGCAGCGGACAGGGGGCCGGGAGCAATCAGCCC. It codes for CASSGQGAGSNQP. In full, the CDR3 is CASSGQGAGSNQPQHF.

This clone was picked up many times. The CDR3 is cut off 3 residues early in the read; its end comes from the germline J gene. The rearrangement uses TRBV29-1 and TRBJ2-7, with a tentative D call TRBD2 (6 bases). Germline CDR1 reads SQVTM; CDR2 reads ANQGSEA. The CDR3 spans 14 residues. V gave up 7 bases and J gave up 2 bases, with 18 bases separating them. Incomplete CDR3 DNA: TGCAGCGCCCGGGGGAGGTCCTTTCCCTACGAG. This translates into CSARGRSFPYE. The full CDR3 is CSARGRSFPYEQYF.

This clone has at least ten counts. The observed sequence ends 3 residues before the CDR3 terminus, with the missing tail filled in from the germline J gene. The V and J genes are TRBV19 and TRBJ1-1, with a weak D call TRBD1 (5 bases). V shed 3 bases and J shed 7 bases, with 12 bases lying between them. The CDR3 loop spans 13 amino acids. From germline, CDR1 is LNHDA and CDR2 SQIVND (reference sequence). The CDR3 reads CASSIYRQLEAFF. CDR3 DNA (partial): TGTGCCAGTAGTATCTACCGACAGCTTGAA.

This clone was seen at least ten times. The CDR3 reads CASSRDIQETQYF. CDR3 DNA (partial): TGTGCCAGCAGCCGGGACATCCAAGAGACC. The genes are TRBV5-5 and TRBJ2-5; D possibly corresponds to TRBD1 (6 bases). The read ends 3 residues early relative to the CDR3; the germline J gene fills the gap. Trimming stripped 4 bases from V and 1 base from J, with 8 bases between. Germline assignment: CDR1 SGHKS and CDR2 YYEKEE (reference sequence). The CDR3 extends over 13 amino acids.

This clone has ten or more counts. Read sequence stops 3 residues before the CDR3 end, and the germline J gene provides the missing end. V and J are TRBV20-1 and TRBJ2-3; a weak D match, TRBD1 (6 bases). The CDR3 is 15 residues long. Germline CDR1 reads DFQATT; CDR2 reads SNEGSKA (reference sequence). The V end was cut by 5 bases, the J end by 1 base, with 16 bases between. The covered CDR3 bases are TGCAGTGCTGCATCAGGGACATGGGGCACAGATACG. Its translation: CSAASGTWGTDT. The complete CDR3 sequence is CSAASGTWGTDTQYF.

In this sample, this clone turned up many times. An end of the junction does not agree with germline; a read error may underlie this. Coverage ceases 3 residues before the CDR3 finishes, and the germline J gene fills in the end. The chain links TRBV2 to TRBJ2-7, with D tentatively TRBD1 (6 bases). The CDR3 has 17 residues. Germline CDR1 reads SNHLY; CDR2 reads FYNNEI. Here the CDR3 reads CASGEERGHPIRGEQYF. CDR3 bases read: TGTGCCAGCGGTGAAGAGAGGGGACACCCAATCCGGGGCGAG.